Presented here are 17 T cell receptor beta chains from one specimen sequenced in a study of metastatic and nonmetastatic thyroid tumors. TCRdb reprocessed the PCR reads via MiXCR. The sample shows tens of thousands of clones, around 24% of them seen only once. Each patient came to thyroid surgery without any prior treatment (of any kind). Sequencing was performed on tumor tissue. The receptors were sampled from a female donor with papillary thyroid cancer or a benign thyroid nodule (not recorded which). Some clones in this sample may be carry-over from other donors' samples.

This clone was seen more than once but under ten times. The chain combines TRBV12-3 or TRBV12-4 with TRBJ2-1; 8 bases are shared with TRBD1. The CDR3 has 14 residues. Germline trimming cut 5 bases from V and 3 bases from J; bases unmatched to any gene: 3. The CDR3 sequence is CASSPGTGYNEQFF. The CDR3 bases are TGTGCCAGCAGTCCCGGGACAGGCTACAATGAGCAGTTCTTC.

V is TRBV20-1 and J is TRBJ2-7, with 7 bases that match TRBD2. This CDR3 contains 14 residues. Trimming at V came to 1 base and at J to 4 bases, leaving 7 bases not matched to a gene. The germline V gene has CDR1 DFQATT and CDR2 SNEGSKA (reference sequence). The CDR3 is CSARGPHGGYEQYF. The CDR3 nucleotides are TGCAGTGCTAGAGGCCCTCACGGGGGGTACGAGCAGTACTTC.

This clone was seen more than once but under ten times. Given the absence of the conserved phenylalanine or tryptophan at the CDR3 end, a read error is likely. The chain recombines TRBV15 with TRBJ2-7, with TRBD2 matching over 8 bases. The CDR3 consists of 15 residues. From germline, CDR1 is LNHNV and CDR2 YYDKDF (reference sequence). CDR3 sequence reads: CVTSRDLSGGYEQYL. The CDR3 coding sequence is TGTGTCACCAGCAGAGATTTGAGCGGGGGCTACGAGCAGTACTTA.

This clone was recorded a few times. V and J are TRBV6-2 or TRBV6-3 and TRBJ1-1, with TRBD1 identical over 7 bases. This CDR3 region has 14 residues. V lost 0 bases, J lost 5 bases, and 3 bases stayed unmatched. CDR1 is MNHEY, CDR2 SVGEGT, per germline. The CDR3 nucleotides are TGTGCCAGCAGTTACTCAGACAGGGTGACTGAAGCTTTCTTT. Its protein is CASSYSDRVTEAFF.

This clone was detected many times. The chain recombines TRBV5-1 with TRBJ2-1, with TRBD2 matching over 12 bases. Germline V gene data show CDR1 as SGHRS and CDR2 as YFSETQ. The CDR3 loop spans 15 amino acids. Losses at the gene ends were 7 bases for V and 6 bases for J; bases not matched to a gene: 8. The chain's CDR3 is CASSTLAGGPNEQFF. CDR3 in DNA: TGCGCCAGCTCGACCCTAGCGGGGGGGCCCAATGAGCAGTTCTTC.

This chain links TRBV5-8 with TRBJ1-1; 9 bases align to TRBD1. Germline trimming cut 2 bases from V and 5 bases from J; bases unmatched to any gene: 4. The CDR3 is 14 amino acids. From germline, CDR1 is SGHTS and CDR2 YDEGEE. The CDR3 loop is CASSLQGASTEAFF. DNA of the CDR3: TGTGCCAGCAGCTTACAGGGGGCTTCAACTGAAGCTTTCTTT.

This chain joins TRBV20-1 and TRBJ1-6; 7 bases fit TRBD1. Looked up from germline, CDR1 is DFQATT and CDR2 is SNEGSKA (reference sequence). J lost 4 bases, V lost 3 bases, and 12 bases had no gene match. CDR3 length: 17 residues. CDR3 DNA sequence: TGCAGTGCTAGGGACCGGGACAGCGGGGTTTATAATTCACCCCTCCACTTT. Its translation is CSARDRDSGVYNSPLHF.

This clone was counted a few times. The V call is TRBV20-1, the J call TRBJ2-7; a possible D gene is TRBD1 (5 bases). Germline V CDR1 and CDR2: DFQATT, SNEGSKA (reference sequence). This CDR3 is built from 13 residues. Trimming shortened V by 2 bases and J by 7 bases, and 15 bases separated the two germline ends. The CDR3 here is CSARRPRGWEQYF. The CDR3 DNA reads as TGCAGTGCTAGACGACCTAGGGGATGGGAGCAGTACTTC.

At least ten counts were recorded for this clone. This chain connects TRBV24-1 to TRBJ2-1, with D possibly being TRBD1 or TRBD2 (5 bases each). CDR3 length: 14 residues. The V end was cut by 1 base, the J end by 9 bases, with 12 bases between. Germline V gives CDR1 KGHDR, CDR2 SFDVKD. The CDR3 spells CATSDFPLGGEQFF. The CDR3 nucleotides read TGTGCCACCAGTGATTTTCCCCTTGGGGGTGAGCAGTTCTTC.

This clone was detected ten times or more. The V and J genes are TRBV30 and TRBJ2-5; a possible D gene is TRBD1 (5 bases). Germline V gene lookup returns CDR1 GTSNPN and CDR2 SVGIG (reference sequence). The CDR3 consists of 13 residues. V was shortened by 2 bases and J by 5 bases, with 12 bases between the two germline ends. The CDR3 region is CAWSSGPWETQYF. The CDR3 DNA is TGTGCCTGGAGTTCAGGGCCGTGGGAGACCCAGTACTTC.

V usage is TRBV5-1 and J usage is TRBJ1-6, with D perhaps TRBD1 (6 bases). CDR1 SGHRS and CDR2 YFSETQ come from the germline V gene. The length of the CDR3 is 14 residues. Trimming cost V 0 bases and J 7 bases, with 8 bases left between them. The CDR3 DNA is TGCGCCAGCAGCTTGGGGACAGCCAATTCACCCCTCCACTTT. Translation gives CASSLGTANSPLHF.

This clone was recorded a few times. The chain links TRBV6-1 to TRBJ1-2; possibly TRBD1 for D (5 bases). CDR1 and CDR2 from the germline V gene are MNHNS and SASEGT. The CDR3 is 13 amino acids. The V and J ends lost 7 bases and 4 bases respectively, with 13 bases between them. CDR3: CASTGIGGYGYTF. The CDR3 DNA reads TGTGCCAGCACCGGAATCGGGGGCTATGGCTACACCTTC.

The V gene is TRBV5-1, the J gene TRBJ2-7, with no clear D. CDR1 is SGHRS and CDR2 is YFSETQ in the germline V gene. The CDR3 sequence is 11 residues long. V dropped 4 bases and J dropped 4 bases, with 6 bases sitting between them. The CDR3 is CASSTEYEQYF. The DNA for the CDR3 is TGCGCCAGCAGCACGGAATACGAGCAGTACTTC.

In its sample, this clone was seen a few times. V usage is TRBV6-1 and J usage is TRBJ2-7; D unclear. The CDR3 totals 11 residues. Trimming pared 5 bases from V and 7 bases from J, leaving 9 bases between. CDR1 MNHNS and CDR2 SASEGT come from the germline V gene. The DNA for the CDR3 is TGTGCCAGCAGTATGCTAGGGGAGCAGTACTTC. As protein: CASSMLGEQYF.

This clone was picked up a small number of times. The CDR3 protein is CASSFRARNSALHF. For the CDR3, the DNA is TGTGCCAGCAGTTTCCGGGCCCGCAATTCGGCCCTCCACTTT. The V and J genes are TRBV27 and TRBJ1-6; D remains unclear. This CDR3 region has 14 residues. V gave up 3 bases and J gave up 14 bases, with 17 bases separating them. In germline, CDR1 is MNHEY, CDR2 SMNVEV (reference sequence).

This clone occurred many times. The CDR3 coding sequence is TGTGCCAGCAGCGGTGACAGGGGATCCTATAATTCACCCCTCCACTTT. This gives the protein CASSGDRGSYNSPLHF. The gene calls are TRBV9 and TRBJ1-6, with TRBD1 matching 8 bases. Germline values: CDR1 SGDLS, CDR2 YYNGEE. CDR3 size: 16 residues. Germline trimming cut 3 bases from V and 1 base from J; bases unmatched to any gene: 3.

The V call is TRBV12-3 or TRBV12-4, the J call TRBJ1-1; D perhaps matches TRBD1 (5 bases). CDR3 size: 14 residues. V gave up 4 bases and J gave up 2 bases, with 11 bases separating them. DNA for the CDR3: TGTGCCAGCAGTTCCGGGACCCAAAACACTGAAGCTTTCTTT. This encodes CASSSGTQNTEAFF.